A selection of T cell receptor beta chains follows, all from one sample in a study of cytomegalovirus exposure and HLA in healthy donors. The table came from immunoSEQ multiplex PCR; TCRdb's copy has only in-frame clones and leaves some out. Among about 180,000 clones listed, around 80% were seen once. The source material was PBMCs. These receptors were taken from a woman in her thirties in good health and CMV-seronegative. Each CDR3 is given with its conserved first and last residue. A D gene is named only where the DNA matches it firmly. Size tells how often a clone was seen (once, few, many) or the class of an expanded clone, and some rows leave it out.

cdr3_aa cdr3_nt j_call d_call v_call clone_size
CASSSSTGQGPYEQYF TGCGCCAGCAGTTCAAGTACTGGGCAGGGTCCCTACGAGCAGTACTTC TRBJ2-7 - TRBV10-1 -
CASSRTVENTIYF TGTGCCAGCTCACGGACTGTTGAAAACACCATATATTTT TRBJ1-3 - TRBV18 -
CASSPSGTGFDSPLHF TGTGCCAGCTCACCTTCGGGAACAGGGTTTGATTCACCCCTCCACTTT TRBJ1-6 - TRBV18 -
CASSLASRTGPAGGYTF TGTGCCAGCAGCTTGGCTTCTCGGACAGGGCCAGCGGGTGGCTACACCTTC TRBJ1-2 TRBD1 TRBV5-8 -
CARGRGPPGSQYF TGTGCCAGGGGGCGCGGCCCCCCAGGGTCCCAGTACTTC TRBJ2-5 - TRBV2 -
CASSSETGGSYGYTF TGCGCCAGCAGCTCCGAGACAGGGGGAAGCTATGGCTACACCTTC TRBJ1-2 TRBD1 TRBV5-1 -
CASRPLGQPYEQYF TGCGCCAGTCGCCCCTTGGGACAGCCCTACGAGCAGTACTTC TRBJ2-7 TRBD1 TRBV5-1 -
CASGLVPGQGPYEQYF TGTGCTAGTGGTTTGGTGCCGGGACAGGGACCATACGAGCAGTACTTC TRBJ2-7 TRBD1 TRBV12-5 -
CASSPTSGETQYF TGTGCCAGCAGCCCAACTAGCGGGGAGACCCAGTACTTC TRBJ2-5 TRBD2 TRBV2 -
CASSLSPGQGIEGYTF TGTGCCAGCAGCTTATCCCCGGGACAGGGGATCGAAGGCTACACCTTC TRBJ1-2 TRBD1 TRBV11-3 few
CASSEWYRSATNEKLFF TGCGCCAGCAGTGAGTGGTACAGATCGGCAACTAATGAAAAACTGTTTTTT TRBJ1-4 - TRBV10-1 -
CASSPLTPDSYLYGYTF TGTGCCAGCTCACCTTTAACCCCGGACAGCTACCTCTATGGCTACACCTTC TRBJ1-2 - TRBV18 -
CASSLQAIGSGSSYEQYF TGTGCCAGCAGCCTCCAGGCCATTGGTAGCGGCAGCTCCTACGAGCAGTACTTC TRBJ2-7 - TRBV9 -
CASCNDLMTGVGGYTF TGTGCCAGCTGTAACGACTTGATGACAGGAGTGGGTGGCTACACCTTC TRBJ1-2 - TRBV2 -
CAWTSGGTGWFF TGTGCCTGGACCAGTGGGGGGACAGGTTGGTTCTTC TRBJ2-1 TRBD1 TRBV30 -
CSAKNTEAFF TGCAGCGCAAAGAACACTGAAGCTTTCTTT TRBJ1-1 - TRBV29-1 -
CASSIMGTGVPNQPQHF TGTGCCAGTAGTATAATGGGAACAGGGGTTCCCAATCAGCCCCAGCATTTT TRBJ1-5 TRBD1 TRBV19 -
CSVLGGQGLDEQYF TGCAGCGTGTTGGGGGGACAGGGTCTCGACGAGCAGTACTTC TRBJ2-7 TRBD1 TRBV29-1 -
CASSSPMGQKNTIYF TGTGCCAGCAGTTCCCCCATGGGGCAGAAAAACACCATATATTTT TRBJ1-3 - TRBV6-5 few
CASSPLGAANEKLFF TGTGCCAGCTCACCATTGGGGGCTGCTAATGAAAAACTGTTTTTT TRBJ1-4 - TRBV18 -
CASSYDSGTGELFF TGTGCCAGCAGCTACGATTCGGGGACCGGGGAGCTGTTTTTT TRBJ2-2 - TRBV6-5 -
CASSSTGSGNQPQHF TGTGCCAGCAGCTCGACAGGGTCGGGCAATCAGCCCCAGCATTTT TRBJ1-5 TRBD1 TRBV7-8 -
CASSLAGVAGDYEQYF TGTGCCAGCAGCTTAGCGGGGGTAGCGGGGGACTACGAGCAGTACTTC TRBJ2-7 TRBD2 TRBV7-6 -
CASSYGSLRTDTQYF TGTGCCAGCAGTTACGGGAGTTTGAGGACAGATACGCAGTATTTT TRBJ2-3 - TRBV6-5 -
CAISGRGHLIDSGNTIYF TGTGCCATCAGTGGGAGAGGACACCTAATAGACTCTGGAAACACCATATATTTT TRBJ1-3 - TRBV10-3 few
CASSLTRLRTGSEAFF TGTGCCAGCAGCTTAACCCGATTGAGGACAGGTAGTGAAGCTTTCTTT TRBJ1-1 TRBD1 TRBV13 few
CASSSETSAHYNEQFF TGTGCCAGCAGCTCCGAGACTAGCGCCCACTACAATGAGCAGTTCTTC TRBJ2-1 TRBD2 TRBV7-9 -
CASSDRRYTEAFF TGTGCCAGTAGTGACAGAAGGTACACTGAAGCTTTCTTT TRBJ1-1 - TRBV19 -
CASNGGYTQYF TGTGCCAGCAACGGGGGGTATACGCAGTATTTT TRBJ2-3 TRBD2 TRBV25-1 -
CASSSPGSTYEQYF TGTGCCAGCAGCTCTCCTGGCAGTACCTACGAGCAGTACTTC TRBJ2-7 - TRBV5-6 few
CATSRDRQETQYF TGTGCCACCAGCAGAGACAGGCAAGAGACCCAGTACTTC TRBJ2-5 - TRBV15 few
CASSPRHAGTEAFF TGCGCCAGCAGCCCCCGACATGCAGGCACTGAAGCTTTCTTT TRBJ1-1 - TRBV10-1 -
CASSAKRANTEAFF TGTGCCAGCAGCGCAAAACGAGCGAACACTGAAGCTTTCTTT TRBJ1-1 - TRBV6-1 few
CASSHQTNYGYTF TGCGCCAGCAGCCATCAGACTAACTATGGCTACACCTTC TRBJ1-2 - TRBV4-1 few
CAIKRELDQPQHF TGTGCCATCAAAAGGGAGTTGGACCAGCCCCAGCATTTT TRBJ1-5 - TRBV10-3 -
CSGRDSANYGYTF TGCAGCGGCCGGGACAGCGCTAACTATGGCTACACCTTC TRBJ1-2 TRBD1 TRBV29-1 -
CASSFDRVNTEAFF TGTGCCAGCAGTTTTGACAGGGTGAACACTGAAGCTTTCTTT TRBJ1-1 TRBD1 TRBV25-1 -
CASSEAQGGGYEKLFF TGTGCCAGCAGTGAAGCGCAAGGGGGCGGTTATGAAAAACTGTTTTTT TRBJ1-4 TRBD1 TRBV6-1 -
CASSSLTGYGYTF TGCGCCAGCAGCTCCCTGACAGGCTATGGCTACACCTTC TRBJ1-2 - TRBV5-1 -
CASSKHPGQPQHF TGTGCCAGCAGCAAACATCCCGGTCAGCCCCAGCATTTT TRBJ1-5 - TRBV21-1 -
CASSYAAGGLDSPLHF TGTGCCAGCAGTTACGCCGCGGGGGGGTTGGACTCACCCCTCCACTTT TRBJ1-6 - TRBV6-5 -
CAISSRRWASGALGGNEQFF TGTGCCATCTCTTCTCGTAGGTGGGCTAGCGGGGCCCTCGGAGGGAATGAGCAGTTCTTC TRBJ2-1 TRBD2 TRBV10-3 -
CASRRTASGEEQFF TGTGCCAGCAGGCGGACCGCTAGCGGCGAGGAGCAGTTCTTC TRBJ2-1 TRBD2 TRBV6-5 once
CASSLDPSGRAFF TGTGCCAGCAGCTTAGACCCCTCAGGGCGAGCTTTCTTT TRBJ1-1 - TRBV7-3 -
CASGLVLTSGGYEQYF TGTGCTAGTGGTTTGGTACTCACTAGCGGGGGTTACGAGCAGTACTTC TRBJ2-7 TRBD2 TRBV12-5 -
CASSVRTGLGNQPQHF TGTGCCAGCAGTGTTAGAACAGGGTTGGGCAATCAGCCCCAGCATTTT TRBJ1-5 - TRBV6-1 -
CAWNPIAGGFWNEQFF TGTGCCTGGAATCCCATAGCGGGGGGCTTTTGGAATGAGCAGTTCTTC TRBJ2-1 TRBD2 TRBV30 -
CASSLGSMTVNQPQHF TGTGCCAGCAGCTTAGGTAGTATGACAGTCAATCAGCCCCAGCATTTT TRBJ1-5 - TRBV7-2 -
CASSLERGGYGYTF TGCGCCAGCAGCTTGGAGCGGGGAGGCTATGGCTACACCTTC TRBJ1-2 - TRBV5-1 -
CASSLNRGLDYTF TGCGCCAGCAGCTTGAACAGGGGGCTGGACTACACCTTC TRBJ1-2 TRBD1 TRBV5-1 -
CASSPRPSYEQYF TGTGCCAGCAGCCCTAGGCCCTCTTACGAGCAGTACTTC TRBJ2-7 - TRBV7-3 -
CAWSVKREQETQYF TGTGCCTGGAGTGTAAAGCGGGAACAAGAGACCCAGTACTTC TRBJ2-5 TRBD2 TRBV30 -
CASSEAGGGSYEQYF TGTGCCAGCAGTGAAGCGGGAGGCGGTTCCTACGAGCAGTACTTC TRBJ2-7 - TRBV6-1 -
CASSPRRGGDDTQYF TGTGCCAGCAGCCCCCGGCGGGGGGGAGATGATACGCAGTATTTT TRBJ2-3 TRBD2 TRBV7-3 -
CASSLSSSGGAREQFF TGTGCCAGCAGCTTAAGCTCTAGCGGGGGGGCCCGGGAGCAGTTCTTC TRBJ2-1 TRBD2 TRBV7-9 -
CASSQDENRGHGEQYF TGTGCCAGCAGCCAAGACGAGAACAGGGGGCACGGCGAGCAGTACTTC TRBJ2-7 TRBD1 TRBV4-2 -
CASSAGLAGGLTDTQYF TGCGCCAGCAGCGCAGGACTAGCGGGGGGACTCACAGATACGCAGTATTTT TRBJ2-3 TRBD2 TRBV5-1 -
CASSPRGGEKLFF TGTGCCAGCAGTCCCCGGGGAGGTGAAAAACTGTTTTTT TRBJ1-4 - TRBV7-9 -
CASSQDPGQGGQPQHF TGTGCCAGCAGCCAAGATCCCGGACAGGGAGGCCAGCCCCAGCATTTT TRBJ1-5 TRBD1 TRBV4-2 -
CASSNLQGDTEAFF TGTGCCAGCTCAAATCTACAGGGGGACACTGAAGCTTTCTTT TRBJ1-1 TRBD1 TRBV18 -